This T cell receptor beta chain was observed in a study of T cell responses to AZD1222 COVID-19 vaccine. Regarding the study as a whole: Sampling captured repertoires only after the peak T cell response. Vaccine-related CD4 TCRs covered spike, predominating at 160-218 and 743-854.

The table came from immunoSEQ multiplex PCR; TCRdb's copy has only in-frame clones and leaves some out. The repertoire holds about 55,000 clones, with 87% as singletons. Worth noting for this clone: The antigen remains unidentified.

Germline trimming cut 2 bases from V and 5 bases from J; bases unmatched to any gene: 12. The CDR3 contains 17 residues. The material sequenced was peripheral blood, taken on day 0 of AZD1222 vaccination. The sequence derives from an adult in good health. This chain uses TRBV23-1 with TRBJ2-1; 7 nucleotides line up with TRBD2. TRBV23-1 falls under the ORF class, with uncertain function. CDR3 DNA: TGCGCCAGCAGTCAACCTTCCTTGGAGGGGAGGGACAATGAGCAGTTCTTC. This gives the protein CASSQPSLEGRDNEQFF.